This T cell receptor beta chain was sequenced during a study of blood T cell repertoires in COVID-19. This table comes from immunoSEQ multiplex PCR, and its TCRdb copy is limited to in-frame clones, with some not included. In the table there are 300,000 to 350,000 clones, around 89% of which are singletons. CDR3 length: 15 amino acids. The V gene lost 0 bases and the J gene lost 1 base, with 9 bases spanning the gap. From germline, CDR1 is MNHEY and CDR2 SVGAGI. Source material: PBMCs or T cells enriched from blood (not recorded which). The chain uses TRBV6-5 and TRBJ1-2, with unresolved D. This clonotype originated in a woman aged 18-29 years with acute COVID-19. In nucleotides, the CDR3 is TGTGCCAGCAGTTACTCGGCAGGCCATAACTATGGCTACACCTTC. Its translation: CASSYSAGHNYGYTF.